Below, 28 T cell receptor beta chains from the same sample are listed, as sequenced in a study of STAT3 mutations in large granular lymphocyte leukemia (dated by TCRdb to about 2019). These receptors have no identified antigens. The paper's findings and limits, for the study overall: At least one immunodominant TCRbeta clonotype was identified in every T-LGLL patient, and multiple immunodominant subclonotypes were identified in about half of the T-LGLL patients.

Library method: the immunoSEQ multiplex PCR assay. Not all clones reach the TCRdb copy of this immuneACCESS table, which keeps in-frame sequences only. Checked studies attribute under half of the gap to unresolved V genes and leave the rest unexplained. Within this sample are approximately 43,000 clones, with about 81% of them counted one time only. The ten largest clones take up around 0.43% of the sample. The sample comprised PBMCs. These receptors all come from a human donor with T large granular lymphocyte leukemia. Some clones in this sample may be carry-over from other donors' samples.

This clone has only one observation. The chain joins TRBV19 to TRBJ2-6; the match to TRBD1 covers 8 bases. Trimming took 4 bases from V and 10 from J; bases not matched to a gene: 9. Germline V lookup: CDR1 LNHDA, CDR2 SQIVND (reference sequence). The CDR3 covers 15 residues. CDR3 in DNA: TGTGCCAGTAGTACTTGGGACAGGTCTGGGAACGTCCTGACTTTC. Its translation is CASSTWDRSGNVLTF.

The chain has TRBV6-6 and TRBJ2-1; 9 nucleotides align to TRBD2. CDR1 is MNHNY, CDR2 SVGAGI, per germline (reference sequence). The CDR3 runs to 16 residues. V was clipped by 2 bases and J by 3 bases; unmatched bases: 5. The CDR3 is CASSYPISGGYNEQFF. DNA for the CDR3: TGTGCCAGCAGTTACCCCATTAGCGGGGGCTACAATGAGCAGTTCTTC.

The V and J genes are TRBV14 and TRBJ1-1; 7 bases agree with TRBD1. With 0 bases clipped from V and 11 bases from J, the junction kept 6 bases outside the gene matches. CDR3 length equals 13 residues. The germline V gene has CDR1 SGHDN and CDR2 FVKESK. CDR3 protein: CASSQELGGDAFF. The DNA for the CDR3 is TGTGCCAGCAGCCAAGAATTAGGGGGCGACGCTTTCTTT.

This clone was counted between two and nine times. This CDR3 is CASSYLGANSGNTIYF. In DNA, the CDR3 is TGTGCCAGCAGTTACTTAGGGGCCAACTCTGGAAACACCATATATTTT. The chain joins TRBV6-6 to TRBJ1-3; TRBD1 is a possible D gene (5 bases). The germline CDR1 and CDR2 sequences are MNHNY and SVGAGI (reference sequence). Trimming cost V 1 base and J 0 bases, with 10 bases left between them. The CDR3 loop spans 16 amino acids.

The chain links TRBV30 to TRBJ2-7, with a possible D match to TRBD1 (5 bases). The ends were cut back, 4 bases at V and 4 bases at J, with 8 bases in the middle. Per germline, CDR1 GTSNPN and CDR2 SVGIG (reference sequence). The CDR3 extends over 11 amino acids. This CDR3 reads CAWIQDYEQYF. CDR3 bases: TGTGCCTGGATACAGGATTACGAGCAGTACTTC.

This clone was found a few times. The CDR3 DNA sequence: TGTGCCAGCAGCTTAGTGACAGCAGATACGCAGTATTTT. It codes for CASSLVTADTQYF. The genes are TRBV7-2 and TRBJ2-3, with D possibly TRBD1 on 5 matching bases. Germline CDR1 SGHTA, CDR2 FQGNSA. V lost 1 base to trimming and J lost 4 bases, with 6 bases between them. The CDR3 sequence is 13 residues long.

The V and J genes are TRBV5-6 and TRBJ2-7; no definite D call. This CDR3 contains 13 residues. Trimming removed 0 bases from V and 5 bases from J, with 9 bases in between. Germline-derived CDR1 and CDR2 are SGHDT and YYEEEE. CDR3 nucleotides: TGTGCCAGCAGCTTGGCAGGAAAGCACGAGCAGTACGTC. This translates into CASSLAGKHEQYV.

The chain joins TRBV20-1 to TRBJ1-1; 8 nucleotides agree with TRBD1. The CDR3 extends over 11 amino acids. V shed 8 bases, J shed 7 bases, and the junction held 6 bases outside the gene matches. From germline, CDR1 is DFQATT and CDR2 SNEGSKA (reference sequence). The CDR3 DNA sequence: TGCAGTCGCAACAGGGGGAATGAAGCTTTCTTT. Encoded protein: CSRNRGNEAFF.

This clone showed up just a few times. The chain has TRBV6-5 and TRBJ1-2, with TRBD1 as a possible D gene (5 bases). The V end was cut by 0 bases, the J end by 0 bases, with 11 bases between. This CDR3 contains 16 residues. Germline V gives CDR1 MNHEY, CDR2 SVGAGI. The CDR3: CASSYSTGGTNYGYTF. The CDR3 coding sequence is TGTGCCAGCAGTTACTCGACCGGGGGAACTAACTATGGCTACACCTTC.

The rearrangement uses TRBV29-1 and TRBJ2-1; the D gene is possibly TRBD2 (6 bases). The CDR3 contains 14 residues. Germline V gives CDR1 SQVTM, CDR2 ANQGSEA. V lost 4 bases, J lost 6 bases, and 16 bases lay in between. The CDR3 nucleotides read TGCAGCGTTGGGGAGGAGAAGTTGGGCAATGAGCAGTTCTTC. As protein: CSVGEEKLGNEQFF.

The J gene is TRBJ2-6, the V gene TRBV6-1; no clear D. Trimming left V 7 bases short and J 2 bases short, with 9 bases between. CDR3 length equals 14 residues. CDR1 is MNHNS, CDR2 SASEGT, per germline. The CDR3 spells CASNGRAGANVLTF. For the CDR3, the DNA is TGTGCCAGCAACGGTCGTGCTGGGGCCAACGTCCTGACTTTC.

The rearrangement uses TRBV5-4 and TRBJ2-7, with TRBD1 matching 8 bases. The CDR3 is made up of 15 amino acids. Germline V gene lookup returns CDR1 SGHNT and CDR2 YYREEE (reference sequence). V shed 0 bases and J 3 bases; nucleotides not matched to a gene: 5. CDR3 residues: CASSLGGQGHYEQYF. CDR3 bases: TGTGCCAGCAGCTTGGGCGGACAGGGACACTACGAGCAGTACTTC.

This CDR3 reads CASSHPGGSNQPQHF. In nucleotides, the CDR3 is TGCGCCAGCAGCCACCCGGGGGGTAGCAATCAGCCCCAGCATTTT. The chain combines TRBV4-1 with TRBJ1-5; D might be TRBD1 (5 bases). The germline V and J ends were trimmed by 3 bases and 0 bases, with 9 bases remaining between them. This CDR3 comprises 15 residues. Germline CDR1 is MGHRA and CDR2 is YSYEKL.

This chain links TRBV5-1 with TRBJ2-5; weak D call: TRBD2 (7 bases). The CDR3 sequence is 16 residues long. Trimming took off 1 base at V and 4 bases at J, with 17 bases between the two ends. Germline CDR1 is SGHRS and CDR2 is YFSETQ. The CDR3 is CASSLLGGRLGETQYF. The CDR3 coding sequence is TGCGCCAGCAGCTTGTTGGGGGGGCGTTTAGGAGAGACCCAGTACTTC.

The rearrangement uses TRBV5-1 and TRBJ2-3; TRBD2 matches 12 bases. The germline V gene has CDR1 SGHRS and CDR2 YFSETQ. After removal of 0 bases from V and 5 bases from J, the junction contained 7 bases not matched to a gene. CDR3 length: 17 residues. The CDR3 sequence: CASSLAWLAGGRDTQYF. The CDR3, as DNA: TGCGCCAGCAGCTTGGCCTGGCTAGCGGGGGGGCGAGATACGCAGTATTTT. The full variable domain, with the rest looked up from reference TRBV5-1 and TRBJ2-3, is KAGVTQTPRYLIKTRGQQVTLSCSPISGHRSVSWYQQTPGQGLQFLFEYFSETQRNKGNFPGRFSGRQFSNSRSEMNVSTLELGDSALYLCASSLAWLAGGRDTQYFGPGTRLTVL.

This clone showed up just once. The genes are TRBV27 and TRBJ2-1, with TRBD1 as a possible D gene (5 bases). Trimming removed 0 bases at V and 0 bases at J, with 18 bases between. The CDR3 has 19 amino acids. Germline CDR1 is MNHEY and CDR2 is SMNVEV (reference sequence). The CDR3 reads CASSLSLFPLTGSYNEQFF. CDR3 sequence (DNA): TGTGCCAGCAGTTTATCGCTTTTCCCCTTAACAGGCTCCTACAATGAGCAGTTCTTC.

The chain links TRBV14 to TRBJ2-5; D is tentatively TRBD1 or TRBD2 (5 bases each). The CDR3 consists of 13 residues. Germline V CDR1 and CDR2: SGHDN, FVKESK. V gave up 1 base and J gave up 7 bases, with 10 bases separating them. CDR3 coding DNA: TGTGCCAGCAGCCAAGCGGGGACCGGGACCCAGTACTTC. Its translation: CASSQAGTGTQYF. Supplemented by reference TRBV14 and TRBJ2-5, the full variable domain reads EAGVTQFPSHSVIEKGQTVTLRCDPISGHDNLYWYRRVMGKEIKFLLHFVKESKQDESGMPNNRFLAERTGGTYSTLKVQPAELEDSGVYFCASSQAGTGTQYFGPGTRLLVL.

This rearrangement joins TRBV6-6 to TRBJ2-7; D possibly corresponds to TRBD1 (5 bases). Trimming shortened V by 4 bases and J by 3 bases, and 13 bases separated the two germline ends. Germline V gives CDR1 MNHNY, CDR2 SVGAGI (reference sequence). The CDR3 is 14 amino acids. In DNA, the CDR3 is TGTGCCAGCAGTTCCCTGACAGATCTCTACGAGCAGTACTTC. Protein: CASSSLTDLYEQYF.

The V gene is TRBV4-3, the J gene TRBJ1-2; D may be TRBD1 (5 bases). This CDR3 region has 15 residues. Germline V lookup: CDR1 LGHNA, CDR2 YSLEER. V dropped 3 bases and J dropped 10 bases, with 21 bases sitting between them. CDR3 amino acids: CASSHLTEGFSFYTF. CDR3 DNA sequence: TGCGCCAGCAGCCACTTGACAGAGGGATTCTCTTTCTACACCTTC.

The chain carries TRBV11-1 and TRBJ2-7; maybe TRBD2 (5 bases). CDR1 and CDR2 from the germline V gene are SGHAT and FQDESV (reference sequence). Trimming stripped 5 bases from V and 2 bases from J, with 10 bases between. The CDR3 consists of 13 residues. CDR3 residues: CASSPDGTYEQYV. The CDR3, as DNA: TGTGCCAGCAGCCCCGACGGGACCTACGAGCAGTACGTC.

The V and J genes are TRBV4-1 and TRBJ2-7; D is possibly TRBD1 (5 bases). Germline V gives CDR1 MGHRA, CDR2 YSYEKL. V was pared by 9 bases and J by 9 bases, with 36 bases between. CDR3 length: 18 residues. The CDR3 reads CASSVYQGSTTDPRGQYF. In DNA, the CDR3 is TGCGCCAGTTCAGTCTACCAAGGTTCTACGACAGACCCACGAGGGCAGTACTTC.

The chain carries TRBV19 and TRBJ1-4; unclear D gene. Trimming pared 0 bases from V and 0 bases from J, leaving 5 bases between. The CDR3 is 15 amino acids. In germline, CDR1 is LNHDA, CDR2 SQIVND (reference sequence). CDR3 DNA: TGTGCCAGTAGTATAGATGGAGCAACTAATGAAAAACTGTTTTTT. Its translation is CASSIDGATNEKLFF.

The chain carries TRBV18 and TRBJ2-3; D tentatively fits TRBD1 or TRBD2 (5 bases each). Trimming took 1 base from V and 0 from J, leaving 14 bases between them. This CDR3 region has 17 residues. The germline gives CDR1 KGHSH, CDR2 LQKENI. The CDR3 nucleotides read TGTGCCAGCTCACCACTGAGGGGCAGGACTAGCACAGATACGCAGTATTTT. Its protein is CASSPLRGRTSTDTQYF. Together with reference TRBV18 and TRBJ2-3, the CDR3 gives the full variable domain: NAGVMQNPRHLVRRRGQEARLRCSPMKGHSHVYWYRQLPEEGLKFMVYLQKENIIDESGMPKERFSAEFPKEGPSILRIQQVVRGDSAAYFCASSPLRGRTSTDTQYFGPGTRLTVL.

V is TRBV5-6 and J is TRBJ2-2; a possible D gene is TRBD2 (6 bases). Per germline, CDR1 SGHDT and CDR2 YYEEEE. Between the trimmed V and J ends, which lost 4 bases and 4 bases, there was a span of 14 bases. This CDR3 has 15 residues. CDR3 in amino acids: CASSEAGTRTGELFF. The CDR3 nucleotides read TGTGCCAGCAGCGAGGCCGGGACTCGCACCGGGGAGCTGTTTTTT.

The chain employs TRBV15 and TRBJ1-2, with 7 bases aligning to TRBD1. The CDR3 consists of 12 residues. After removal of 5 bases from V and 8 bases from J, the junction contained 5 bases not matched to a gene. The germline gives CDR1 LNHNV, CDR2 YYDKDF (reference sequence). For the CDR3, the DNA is TGTGCCACCAGCCCGACAGGGAAAGGCTACACCTTC. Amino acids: CATSPTGKGYTF.

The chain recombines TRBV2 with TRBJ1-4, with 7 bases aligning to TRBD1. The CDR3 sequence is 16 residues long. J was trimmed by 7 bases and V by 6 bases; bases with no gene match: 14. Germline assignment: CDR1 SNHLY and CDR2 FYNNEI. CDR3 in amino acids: CASRKRTGRALEKLFF. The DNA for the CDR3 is TGTGCCAGCAGGAAAAGGACAGGCAGAGCCCTTGAAAAACTGTTTTTT.

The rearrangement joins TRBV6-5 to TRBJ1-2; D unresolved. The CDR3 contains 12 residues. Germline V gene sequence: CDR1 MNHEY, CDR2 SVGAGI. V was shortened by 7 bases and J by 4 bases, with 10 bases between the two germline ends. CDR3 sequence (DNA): TGTGCCAGCACCTCCGGTGTCTATGGCTACACCTTC. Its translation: CASTSGVYGYTF.

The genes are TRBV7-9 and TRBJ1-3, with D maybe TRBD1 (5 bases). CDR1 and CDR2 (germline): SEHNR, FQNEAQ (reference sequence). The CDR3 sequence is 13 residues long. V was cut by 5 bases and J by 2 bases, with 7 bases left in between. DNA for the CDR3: TGTGCCAGCAGCCTGGGGGCTGGAAACACCATATATTTT. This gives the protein CASSLGAGNTIYF.